This TCR beta chain was retrieved from a study of blood T cell repertoires in COVID-19. Study-wide background: PBMCs, B-cell-depleted T cells, or T cells were the source of the cDNA or gDNA that made up the material.

Assay: immunoSEQ multiplex PCR; the TCRdb copy retains only in-frame clones and omits some. The sample holds 310,000 or so clones, around 86% seen once. The CDR3 sequence is 9 residues long. Per germline, CDR1 SEHNR and CDR2 FQNEAQ (reference sequence). Trimming left V 10 bases short and J 8 bases short, with 8 bases between. Sequences were obtained from peripheral blood. This chain joins TRBV7-9 and TRBJ1-1; D is unclear. This clonotype was obtained from a woman under 40 who had recovered from COVID-19. The CDR3 bases are TGTGCCATCCCCGGGGAAGCTTTCTTT. It codes for CAIPGEAFF.